One T cell receptor beta chain is described in this entry. The data are from a study of blood T cell repertoires in COVID-19. For the study at large: The United States, Italy and Spain supplied acute and convalescent COVID-19 samples. T cells, B-cell-depleted T cells, or PBMCs supplied cDNA or gDNA.

Produced via immunoSEQ multiplex PCR; TCRdb's table is partial and in-frame only. Among over 130,000 clones, 84% were seen once, and the ten largest hold roughly 8%. Trimming at V came to 2 bases and at J to 3 bases, leaving 4 bases not matched to a gene. CDR3 length: 14 residues. Per germline, CDR1 SGHNT and CDR2 YENEEA. The rearrangement joins TRBV11-3 to TRBJ2-7; TRBD1 agrees at 7 bases. The clonotype was recovered from a human donor in a cohort sampled during active COVID-19. The material sequenced was peripheral blood. The CDR3 sequence: CASSLTGADYEQYF. The CDR3, as DNA: TGTGCCAGCAGCTTAACAGGGGCGGACTACGAGCAGTACTTC.